Each of the 27 T cell receptor beta chains below was sequenced from the same sample in a study of cytotoxic CD8 clonotypes in ibrutinib-treated CLL (dated by TCRdb to 2020 to 2022). Library preparation was by the immunoSEQ multiplex PCR assay. TCRdb obtained this table from immuneACCESS and retained in-frame rearrangements with V and J assigned. These tables miss some clones; where compared with another copy, unresolved V genes account for less than half of the shortfall, and the remainder is unexplained. The sample includes approximately 350,000 clones, with about 61% observed a single time. Around 6.6% of the sample belongs to the ten largest clones. The starting material was PBMCs, obtained after 36 months of ibrutinib treatment. The receptors stem from a human donor with chronic lymphocytic leukemia.

The chain combines TRBV4-2 with TRBJ2-7, with 10 bases matching TRBD2. Germline V gives CDR1 LGHNA, CDR2 YNFKEQ. The trim removed 3 bases at V and 2 bases at J, leaving 7 bases unmatched. The CDR3 loop spans 16 amino acids. CDR3 sequence reads: CASSQSASGGTYEQYF. In nucleotides, the CDR3 is TGTGCCAGCAGCCAGTCGGCTAGCGGGGGAACCTACGAGCAGTACTTC.

This clone was seen only a few times. The CDR3 spells CASSLEQGSYEQYF. The CDR3 region has the DNA TGTGCCAGCTCACTCGAACAGGGCAGCTACGAGCAGTACTTC. The gene calls are TRBV18 and TRBJ2-7; perhaps TRBD1 as D (6 bases). This CDR3 has 14 residues. V lost 4 bases and J lost 3, with 13 bases in between. Germline V CDR1 and CDR2: KGHSH, LQKENI.

V and J are TRBV5-1 and TRBJ1-4, with TRBD1 identical over 9 bases. The V segment lost 4 bases and the J segment 4 bases; nucleotides outside the gene matches: 8. Per the germline V gene, CDR1 is SGHRS and CDR2 is YFSETQ. The CDR3 extends over 16 amino acids. The CDR3 nucleotides read TGCGCCAGCAGCCTTACAGGGGGCGCGGTTAATGAAAAACTGTTTTTT. Translation gives CASSLTGGAVNEKLFF.

The J gene is TRBJ2-4, the V gene TRBV10-3; 8 bases are a match to TRBD2. The CDR3 loop spans 18 amino acids. V lost 6 bases to trimming and J lost 0 bases; unmatched junction nucleotides: 13. CDR1 and CDR2 (germline): ENHRY, SYGVKD. CDR3 sequence (DNA): TGTGCCATCAGCGACCGATTGACTAGCGCCTTAGCCAAAAACATTCAGTACTTC. As protein: CAISDRLTSALAKNIQYF.

The chain carries TRBV7-9 and TRBJ2-6, with 9 positions matching TRBD1. CDR3 length equals 17 residues. Looked up from germline, CDR1 is SEHNR and CDR2 is FQNEAQ (reference sequence). Trimming removed 6 bases from V and 0 bases from J; junction bases left unmatched: 6. CDR3 protein: CASRQGAENSGANVLTF. DNA for the CDR3: TGTGCCAGCAGACAGGGGGCAGAAAACTCTGGGGCCAACGTCCTGACTTTC.

The V gene is TRBV25-1, the J gene TRBJ1-6, with TRBD1 matching 7 bases. With 2 bases clipped from V and 5 bases from J, the junction kept 12 bases outside the gene matches. The CDR3 runs to 18 residues. Germline loops: CDR1 MGHDK, CDR2 SYGVNS. In nucleotides, the CDR3 is TGTGCCAGCAGTGAACTCGGCAGGGGGTTAATCGATAATTCACCCCTCCACTTT. This sequence encodes CASSELGRGLIDNSPLHF.

This rearrangement joins TRBV5-1 to TRBJ2-7, with D possibly TRBD1 on 7 matching bases. The germline V gene has CDR1 SGHRS and CDR2 YFSETQ. V was pared by 1 base and J by 4 bases, with 15 bases between. There are 15 residues in the CDR3. CDR3 DNA sequence: TGCGCCAGCAGCTTGAGGCAGGGGGGAAATTACGAGCAGTACTTC. Translating it yields CASSLRQGGNYEQYF.

J is TRBJ1-2 and V is TRBV4-2; 7 bases align to TRBD1. The junction had 3 bases not matched to a gene; V was cut back by 4 bases and J by 4 bases. Looked up from germline, CDR1 is LGHNA and CDR2 is YNFKEQ. The CDR3 totals 13 residues. The CDR3 bases are TGTGCCAGCAGCCCAGGGACAGCCTATGGCTACACCTTC. Translated: CASSPGTAYGYTF.

The chain uses TRBV11-2 and TRBJ2-1; D is uncertain. The CDR3 is 15 residues long. Per the germline V gene, CDR1 is SGHAT and CDR2 is FQNNGV. V was shortened by 3 bases and J by 1 base, with 10 bases between the two germline ends. This chain's CDR3 is CASSFGVRSYNEQFF. For the CDR3, the DNA is TGTGCCAGCAGCTTTGGGGTGAGGTCCTACAATGAGCAGTTCTTC.

The chain joins TRBV6-5 to TRBJ1-1; D is undetermined. Deletions cut 2 bases from V and 9 bases from J, with 13 bases between. This CDR3 has 13 residues. Germline CDR1 MNHEY, CDR2 SVGAGI. The CDR3 loop reads CASSYRLTDKAFF. The CDR3 nucleotides are TGTGCCAGCAGTTACCGCCTCACCGATAAAGCTTTCTTT.

This clone has a single count. The chain combines TRBV29-1 with TRBJ2-7, with a tentative D call TRBD1 (5 bases). V shed 7 bases and J shed 2 bases, with 12 bases lying between them. Germline V lookup: CDR1 SQVTM, CDR2 ANQGSEA. There are 12 residues in the CDR3. The CDR3 coding sequence is TGCAGCGGACAAGTAGGGGCCTACGAGCAGTACTTC. This encodes CSGQVGAYEQYF.

There are a few counts of this clone. The CDR3 here is CASSSDRGRDYGYTF. Here the CDR3 DNA reads TGCGCCAGCAGCTCAGACAGGGGGCGAGACTATGGCTACACCTTC. The chain is built from TRBV5-1 and TRBJ1-2, with 10 bases identical to TRBD1. Germline CDR1 SGHRS, CDR2 YFSETQ. CDR3 length: 15 amino acids. V dropped 3 bases and J dropped 3; count of bases not matched to a gene: 5.

The chain links TRBV9 to TRBJ1-2; the D gene is possibly TRBD1 (5 bases). This CDR3 is 14 amino acids long. CDR1 and CDR2 from the germline V gene are SGDLS and YYNGEE. Trimming took off 4 bases at V and 4 bases at J, with 14 bases between the two ends. The DNA of the CDR3 is TGTGCCAGCAGCCCTCACTCCAGGGTCTATGGCTACACCTTC. The encoded protein is CASSPHSRVYGYTF.

V gene TRBV9 combines with J gene TRBJ1-1, with D hard to call. V dropped 0 bases and J dropped 6 bases, with 9 bases sitting between them. Germline CDR1 is SGDLS and CDR2 is YYNGEE. This CDR3 region has 13 residues. CDR3: CASSVGGGPEAFF. The CDR3 DNA sequence: TGTGCCAGCAGCGTAGGGGGAGGTCCTGAAGCTTTCTTT.

This clone was detected only a few times. DNA of the CDR3: TGTGCCAGCAGCGTAAGGGACAGGGCCTACAATGAGCAGTTCTTC. This encodes CASSVRDRAYNEQFF. This sequence joins TRBV13 and TRBJ2-1; 9 bases are a match to TRBD1. The CDR3 is 15 amino acids. Per germline, CDR1 PRHDT and CDR2 FYEKMQ (reference sequence). The junction had 4 bases not matched to a gene; V was cut back by 5 bases and J by 2 bases.

This clone has just a few counts. The chain employs TRBV7-6 and TRBJ2-2, with TRBD2 matching over 7 bases. The germline V gene encodes CDR1 SGHVS and CDR2 FNYEAQ. J lost 5 bases, V lost 5 bases, and 8 bases had no gene match. The CDR3 runs 15 residues. Here the CDR3 reads CASSHWEGLTGELFF. In DNA, the CDR3 is TGTGCCAGCAGCCATTGGGAGGGCCTAACCGGGGAGCTGTTTTTT.

The V gene is TRBV7-9, the J gene TRBJ2-1; TRBD2 agrees at 9 bases. Germline V gene data show CDR1 as SEHNR and CDR2 as FQNEAQ (reference sequence). This CDR3 region has 17 residues. After removal of 5 bases from V and 8 bases from J, the junction contained 16 bases not matched to a gene. The DNA of the CDR3 is TGTGCCAGCAGCCCGAAGGGGGGCGGGAGGGCCTGGGATGAGCAGTTCTTC. Its protein is CASSPKGGGRAWDEQFF.

This clone was found a few times. The J gene is TRBJ2-7, the V gene TRBV27; a weak D match, TRBD2 (8 bases). The CDR3 totals 13 residues. Trimming left V 7 bases short and J 7 bases short, with 17 bases between. Germline lookup yields CDR1 MNHEY and CDR2 SMNVEV (reference sequence). The CDR3 sequence: CASTGGGPEEQYF. The CDR3 region has the DNA TGTGCCAGCACGGGAGGGGGCCCAGAAGAGCAGTACTTC.

The J gene is TRBJ2-7, the V gene TRBV29-1; TRBD1 might be the D (5 bases). The germline V and J ends were trimmed by 3 bases and 3 bases, with 6 bases remaining between them. This CDR3 is 11 amino acids long. Germline CDR1 SQVTM, CDR2 ANQGSEA. DNA for the CDR3: TGCAGCGTTGATAGGGGCTACGAGCAGTACTTC. Protein: CSVDRGYEQYF.

This chain joins TRBV9 and TRBJ2-3; D not resolved. Trimming left V 8 bases short and J 2 bases short, with 18 bases between. Germline assignment: CDR1 SGDLS and CDR2 YYNGEE. The CDR3 has 15 amino acids. CDR3 region: CASTPGSGYTDTQYF. Written as DNA, the CDR3 is TGTGCCAGTACCCCCGGGTCTGGATACACAGATACGCAGTATTTT.

This clone was seen a handful of times. The chain links TRBV5-4 to TRBJ2-1; D is ambiguous. V lost 4 bases to trimming and J lost 3 bases, with 20 bases between them. Germline CDR1 SGHNT, CDR2 YYREEE (reference sequence). The CDR3 totals 17 residues. This CDR3 is CASSAARVGGNYNEQFF. The CDR3 DNA sequence: TGTGCCAGCAGCGCCGCCCGAGTTGGCGGAAACTACAATGAGCAGTTCTTC. Based on the CDR3 plus reference TRBV5-4 and TRBJ2-1, the full variable domain is ETGVTQSPTHLIKTRGQQVTLRCSSQSGHNTVSWYQQALGQGPQFIFQYYREEENGRGNFPPRFSGLQFPNYSSELNVNALELDDSALYLCASSAARVGGNYNEQFFGPGTRLTVL.

The rearrangement links TRBV6-4 to TRBJ1-5, with a possible D match to TRBD1 (6 bases). CDR1 MRHNA and CDR2 SNTAGT come from the germline V gene. Between the trimmed V and J ends, which lost 6 bases and 7 bases, there was a span of 13 bases. The length of the CDR3 is 13 residues. The CDR3 DNA sequence: TGTGCCAGCAGCGTAGATGGGGGCCAGCCCCAGCATTTT. It codes for CASSVDGGQPQHF.

This chain uses TRBV4-1 with TRBJ2-7; D gene ambiguous. The germline V and J ends were trimmed by 3 bases and 5 bases, with 11 bases remaining between them. The CDR3 sequence is 13 residues long. The V gene's germline CDR1 is MGHRA and CDR2 YSYEKL. The CDR3 region is CASSHLTGDEQYF. CDR3 sequence (DNA): TGCGCCAGCAGCCATCTTACCGGAGACGAGCAGTACTTC.

The chain employs TRBV18 and TRBJ2-1; TRBD1 agrees at 10 bases. CDR3 size: 15 residues. V shed 5 bases, J shed 1 base, and the junction held 2 bases outside the gene matches. Germline loops: CDR1 KGHSH, CDR2 LQKENI. The DNA for the CDR3 is TGTGCCAGCTCAGCGGACAGGGGGTCCTACAATGAGCAGTTCTTC. This sequence encodes CASSADRGSYNEQFF. The complete variable domain, with remaining parts taken from reference TRBV18 and TRBJ2-1, reads NAGVMQNPRHLVRRRGQEARLRCSPMKGHSHVYWYRQLPEEGLKFMVYLQKENIIDESGMPKERFSAEFPKEGPSILRIQQVVRGDSAAYFCASSADRGSYNEQFFGPGTRLTVL.

The chain joins TRBV19 to TRBJ1-1; 7 positions match TRBD1. Germline CDR1 is LNHDA and CDR2 is SQIVND (reference sequence). The V gene end was trimmed by 1 base and the J gene end by 9 bases; junction bases not matched to a gene: 2. The length of the CDR3 is 12 residues. The CDR3 DNA sequence: TGTGCCAGTAGTATAGGGGACAGAAAAGCTTTCTTT. This translates into CASSIGDRKAFF.

CDR3 bases: TGTGCCAGCAGCTCCTCACTCTCCTACGAGCAGTACTTC. This sequence encodes CASSSSLSYEQYF. The chain recombines TRBV13 with TRBJ2-7; D remains ambiguous. Trimming shortened V by 4 bases and J by 0 bases, and 7 bases separated the two germline ends. From germline, CDR1 is PRHDT and CDR2 FYEKMQ (reference sequence). This CDR3 region has 13 residues.

The CDR3 loop is CASSLETGEPPQHF. Here the CDR3 DNA reads TGTGCCAGCAGTTTAGAGACAGGGGAGCCGCCCCAGCATTTT. The chain has TRBV28 and TRBJ1-5; TRBD1 matches at 8 bases. Germline trimming cut 2 bases from V and 9 bases from J; bases unmatched to any gene: 6. Germline loops: CDR1 MDHEN, CDR2 SYDVKM. This CDR3 comprises 14 residues.